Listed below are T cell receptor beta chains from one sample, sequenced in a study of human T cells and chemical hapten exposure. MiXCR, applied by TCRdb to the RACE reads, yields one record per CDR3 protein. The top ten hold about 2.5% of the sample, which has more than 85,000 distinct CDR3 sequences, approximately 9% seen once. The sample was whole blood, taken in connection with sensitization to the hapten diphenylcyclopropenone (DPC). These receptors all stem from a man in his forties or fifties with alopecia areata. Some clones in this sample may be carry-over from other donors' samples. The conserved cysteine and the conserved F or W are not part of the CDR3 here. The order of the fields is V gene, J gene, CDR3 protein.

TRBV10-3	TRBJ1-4	AIRTAEDEKLF
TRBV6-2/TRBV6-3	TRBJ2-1	ASSFLVGEQF
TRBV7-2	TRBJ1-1	ASSLAHGGTEAF
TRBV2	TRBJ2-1	ASSEGTSGIGEQF
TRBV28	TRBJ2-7	ASSWTSGLPYEQY
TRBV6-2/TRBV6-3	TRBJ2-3	ASSYRVKGDTQY
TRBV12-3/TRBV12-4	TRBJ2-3	ASRGRLANTDTQY
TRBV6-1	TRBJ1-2	ASSEGQAITYGYT
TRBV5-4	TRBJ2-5	ASSPRQGAGETQY
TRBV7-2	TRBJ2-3	ASSFPANTDTQY
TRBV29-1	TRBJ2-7	SVEEAGVGLGEQY
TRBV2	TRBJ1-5	ASSAGTGGLWVVRPQH
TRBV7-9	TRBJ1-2	ASSLLPPTGANYGYT
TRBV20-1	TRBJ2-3	SPSLGLVGTDTQY
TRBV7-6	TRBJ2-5	ASSFSDRVAETQY
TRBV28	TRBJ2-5	ASSLSAQGLETQY
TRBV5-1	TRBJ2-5	ASSLMQGARETQY
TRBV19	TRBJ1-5	ASREPNFNQPQH
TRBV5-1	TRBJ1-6	ASSFDAMDSPLH
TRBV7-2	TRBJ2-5	ASSLELAGGGETQY
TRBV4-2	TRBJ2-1	ASSQVSGGDEQF
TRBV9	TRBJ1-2	ASSTQSGGYGYT
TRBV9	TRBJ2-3	ASSVGPAGTTDTQY
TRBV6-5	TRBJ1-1	ASSLTGAHPEAF
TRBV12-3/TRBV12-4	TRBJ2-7	ASREAGLSYEQY
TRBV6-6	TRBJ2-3	ASASGRGGADTQY
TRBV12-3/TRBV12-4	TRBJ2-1	ASSFGSGRYNEQF
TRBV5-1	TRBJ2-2	ASSDVTTGELF
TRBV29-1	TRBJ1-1	SVEETVMNTEAF